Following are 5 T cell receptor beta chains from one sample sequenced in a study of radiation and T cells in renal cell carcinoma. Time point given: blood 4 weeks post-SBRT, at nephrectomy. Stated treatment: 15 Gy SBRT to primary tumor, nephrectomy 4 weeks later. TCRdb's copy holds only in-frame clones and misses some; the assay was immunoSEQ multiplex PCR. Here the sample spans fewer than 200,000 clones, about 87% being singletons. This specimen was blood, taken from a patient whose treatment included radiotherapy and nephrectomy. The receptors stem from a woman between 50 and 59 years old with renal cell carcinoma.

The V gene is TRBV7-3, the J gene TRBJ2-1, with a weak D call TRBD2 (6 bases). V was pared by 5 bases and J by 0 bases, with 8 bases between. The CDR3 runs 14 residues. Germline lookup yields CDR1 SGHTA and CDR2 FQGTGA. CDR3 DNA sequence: TGTGCCAGCAGCCGGGACTCCTCCTACAATGAGCAGTTCTTC. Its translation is CASSRDSSYNEQFF.

CDR3 DNA: TGTGCCAGCAGTGAATTGGGGGGGGTCACCGGGGAGCTGTTTTTT. Translation: CASSELGGVTGELFF. The chain recombines TRBV6-1 with TRBJ2-2; 7 bases match TRBD2. Unmatched junction bases numbered 4, after V lost 2 bases and J lost 4 bases. The germline CDR1 and CDR2 sequences are MNHNS and SASEGT. This CDR3 has 15 amino acids.

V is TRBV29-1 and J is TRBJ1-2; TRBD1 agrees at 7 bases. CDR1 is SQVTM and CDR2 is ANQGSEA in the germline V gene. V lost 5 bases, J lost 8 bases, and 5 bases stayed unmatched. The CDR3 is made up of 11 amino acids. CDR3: CSVRQGHGYTF. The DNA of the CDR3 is TGCAGCGTTAGACAGGGACACGGCTACACCTTC.

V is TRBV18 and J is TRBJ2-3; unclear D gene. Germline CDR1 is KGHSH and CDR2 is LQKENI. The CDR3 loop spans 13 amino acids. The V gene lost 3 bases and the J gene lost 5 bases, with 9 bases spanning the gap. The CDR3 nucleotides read TGTGCCAGCTCACCTCCCTCGGTAGATACGCAGTATTTT. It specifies CASSPPSVDTQYF.

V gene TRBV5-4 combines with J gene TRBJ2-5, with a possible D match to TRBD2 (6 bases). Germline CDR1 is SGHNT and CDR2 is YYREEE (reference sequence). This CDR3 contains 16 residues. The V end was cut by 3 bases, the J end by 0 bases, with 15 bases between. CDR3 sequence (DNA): TGTGCCAGCAGCTCGGGCAGCGGGTGGTACCAAGAGACCCAGTACTTC. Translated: CASSSGSGWYQETQYF.